These T cell receptor beta chains were read from a single sample in a study of shared clonotypes between healthy human individuals. Generated by immunoSEQ multiplex PCR, the TCRdb table keeps only in-frame clones and is missing some. Among fewer than 800,000 clones listed, 92% were seen once. The sequencing sample was made of naive CD8+ T cells sorted from blood. The receptor source for this set is a young man in good health. Each CDR3 is given with its conserved first and last residue. D genes are given only for firm matches.

v_call d_call cdr3_aa
TRBV6-5 NA CASSQLASETQYF
TRBV2 NA CAIAGGKSSGANVLTF
TRBV5-1 TRBD1 CASSLAGGRNEQFF
TRBV7-9 NA CASSNRRDLLNTGELFF
TRBV4-3 TRBD1 CASSQDSGQAKGDGYTF
TRBV7-8 TRBD1 CASSSSGGSWEKLFF
TRBV27 NA CASSLRGASSYEQYF
TRBV27 NA CASAPTGPNLQPQHF
TRBV7-6 NA CASSLIGWEVTGELFF
TRBV7-2 NA CASQINTGGYGNTIYF
TRBV15 TRBD2 CATSGGLAGATYNEQFF
TRBV4-1 NA CASSQGGGYSEAFF
TRBV7-3 NA CASSLTGLKRDTQYF
TRBV14 NA CASSRYLYQETQYF
TRBV15 NA CATSRDGQARLEYSNQPQHF
TRBV2 NA CASSAVEQYF
TRBV11-2 TRBD2 CASSLGDYLNNEQFF
TRBV21-1 NA CASSKGGGHNQPQHF
TRBV13 NA CASSSRGGHYNEQFF
TRBV7-7 NA CASSLDTREHTGELFF
TRBV29-1 NA CSVVANTEAFF
TRBV6-5 TRBD1 CASSYSVGGIGEQFF
TRBV5-5 NA CASSFSFSNPETQYF
TRBV7-2 NA CASSLLTGRGYGYTF
TRBV13 TRBD2 CASSPPGLVYEQYF
TRBV29-1 TRBD1 CSVRAGGVSNEQFF
TRBV6-1 TRBD2 CASSESGGETQYF
TRBV7-3 TRBD2 CASSFLPGGQETQYF
TRBV5-6 NA CASSLADSSGYEQYF
TRBV16 TRBD2 CASSQRTSGSSEQFF
TRBV5-5 NA CASSVKTGTYEQYF
TRBV29-1 NA CSVETGKDYKREQFF
TRBV27 NA CASSESGRVTEAFF
TRBV28 NA CASSNRDTTTLNTEAFF
TRBV2 TRBD2 CASGTNYNEQFF
TRBV29-1 NA CSVVEGGSYEQYF
TRBV29-1 NA CSAIPPPGELGSYEQYF
TRBV5-1 TRBD1 CASSGETGDYTEAFF
TRBV19 NA CATYGDTEAFF
TRBV6-1 NA CASSGWELGFYEQYF
TRBV29-1 TRBD1 CSVDMGTGDEKLFF
TRBV28 NA CASSNRPVPKSGNTIYF
TRBV4-1 NA CASSQTRETWGALHF
TRBV4-3 NA CASSQDFGDETQYF
TRBV4-1 TRBD1 CASSQTRQGVDEQYF
TRBV7-6 NA CASSLVSDLYNEQFF
TRBV9 NA CASSVERHSAGELFF
TRBV27 NA CASKVIGQSSYEQYF
TRBV7-9 TRBD2 CASRLAGLTDTQYF
TRBV15 TRBD1 CATSVTRGTGLGQPQHF
TRBV7-9 NA CASSPRTAYEQYF
TRBV7-8 NA CASSLAGEGSYNEQFF
TRBV27 NA CASSLDRSYEQYF
TRBV10-2 TRBD2 CASDKGSGRSPYNEQFF
TRBV7-9 NA CASSLSASPTGELFF
TRBV6-5 NA CASSHGAEAFF
TRBV28 NA CASSPRQRGTDTQYF
TRBV7-8 NA CASSWETVYSNQPQHF
TRBV29-1 NA CSVAAQGYEQYF
TRBV25-1 TRBD1 CASSYTGTENYGYTF